One and the same sample provided the 9 T cell receptor beta chains below, sequenced in a study of shared clonotypes between healthy human individuals. The data were produced by immunoSEQ multiplex PCR, yet TCRdb's version contains in-frame clones alone and is incomplete. The table shows about 960,000 clones, with over 75% occurring only once. The specimen sequenced was memory CD4+ T cells sorted from blood. Subset here: CD45RA-negative fraction. All receptors come from a man younger than 35 in good health.

This clone appeared a single time. The rearrangement joins TRBV5-4 to TRBJ2-2; no definite D call. CDR1 and CDR2 (germline): SGHNT, YYREEE (reference sequence). The CDR3 runs to 15 residues. V was trimmed by 2 bases and J by 3 bases, leaving 11 bases between them. This CDR3 is CASSFWVKDTGELFF. DNA for the CDR3: TGTGCCAGCAGCTTTTGGGTGAAGGACACCGGGGAGCTGTTTTTT.

This clone occurred many times. The chain employs TRBV30 and TRBJ2-7, with no clear D. This CDR3 is built from 11 residues. CDR1 and CDR2 from the germline V gene are GTSNPN and SVGIG (reference sequence). The germline V and J ends were trimmed by 3 bases and 3 bases, with 6 bases remaining between them. Here the CDR3 reads CAWSIGYEQYF. DNA of the CDR3: TGTGCCTGGAGCATAGGCTACGAGCAGTACTTC.

This clone was recorded once. The rearrangement joins TRBV4-1 to TRBJ2-3; no clear D. The CDR3 extends over 14 amino acids. Deletions cut 4 bases from V and 3 bases from J, with 11 bases between. The germline V gene encodes CDR1 MGHRA and CDR2 YSYEKL. The CDR3 sequence: CASSRNGMTDTQYF. CDR3 DNA sequence: TGCGCCAGCAGCCGCAACGGCATGACAGATACGCAGTATTTT.

The chain couples TRBV7-2 to TRBJ2-5, with 7 bases that match TRBD2. In germline, CDR1 is SGHTA, CDR2 FQGNSA. Trimming at V came to 4 bases and at J to 4 bases, leaving 6 bases not matched to a gene. This CDR3 is built from 14 residues. CDR3 bases: TGTGCCAGCAGCTGGGGGGGTAGGGCAGAGACCCAGTACTTC. Protein sequence: CASSWGGRAETQYF.

The chain recombines TRBV11-2 with TRBJ2-6, with D perhaps assigned TRBD1 or TRBD2 (5 bases each). V gave up 5 bases and J gave up 4 bases, with 15 bases separating them. In germline, CDR1 is SGHAT, CDR2 FQNNGV. The CDR3 totals 16 residues. The CDR3: CASSVGVVPGANVLTF. The CDR3 coding sequence is TGTGCCAGCAGCGTGGGGGTGGTCCCCGGGGCCAACGTCCTGACTTTC.

The gene calls are TRBV11-2 and TRBJ2-3; D ambiguous. This CDR3 contains 16 residues. V gave up 1 base and J gave up 2 bases, with 13 bases separating them. The germline V gene encodes CDR1 SGHAT and CDR2 FQNNGV. CDR3 sequence reads: CASSLGGSMNTDTQYF. DNA of the CDR3: TGTGCCAGCAGCTTAGGGGGTTCGATGAACACAGATACGCAGTATTTT. Looking up the rest from reference TRBV11-2 and TRBJ2-3 gives the full variable domain: EAGVAQSPRYKIIEKRQSVAFWCNPISGHATLYWYQQILGQGPKLLIQFQNNGVVDDSQLPKDRFSAERLKGVDSTLKIQPAKLEDSAVYLCASSLGGSMNTDTQYFGPGTRLTVL.

This clone was seen a few times. V gene TRBV21-1 combines with J gene TRBJ2-2; the D call in the table, TRBD1, was not verified against the DNA. TRBV21-1 is a pseudogene locus. This CDR3 contains 13 residues. The DNA of the CDR3 is TGTGCCAGCGACAGGGAGGAAACCGGGGAGCTGTTTTTT. Translating gives CASDREETGELFF.

The V and J genes are TRBV6-5 and TRBJ1-4, with 8 bases fitting TRBD1. V was clipped by 8 bases and J by 7 bases; unmatched bases: 6. CDR1 is MNHEY, CDR2 SVGAGI, per germline. The CDR3 is made up of 13 amino acids. DNA for the CDR3: TGTGCCAGCGGGGGCAGGGGGCCTGAAAAACTGTTTTTT. It specifies CASGGRGPEKLFF.

The chain recombines TRBV6-4 with TRBJ2-3, with 10 positions matching TRBD1. This CDR3 contains 16 residues. Per germline, CDR1 MRHNA and CDR2 SNTAGT. J gave up 3 bases and V 7 bases, and 10 bases lay outside the gene matches. The CDR3 bases are TGTGCCAGCACCCACGGGGGACAGGGGCCGACAGATACGCAGTATTTT. Translation: CASTHGGQGPTDTQYF.